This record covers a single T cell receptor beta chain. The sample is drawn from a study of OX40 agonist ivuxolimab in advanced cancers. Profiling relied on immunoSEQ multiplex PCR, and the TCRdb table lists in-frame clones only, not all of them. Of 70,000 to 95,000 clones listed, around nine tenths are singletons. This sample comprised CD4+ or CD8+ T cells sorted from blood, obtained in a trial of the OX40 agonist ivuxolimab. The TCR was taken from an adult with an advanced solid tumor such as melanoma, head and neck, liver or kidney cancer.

CDR3 sequence (DNA): TGTGCCAGCAGCTTAGACAGGGTAGAGACCCAGTACTTC. As protein: CASSLDRVETQYF. V gene TRBV7-9 combines with J gene TRBJ2-5, with a tentative D call TRBD1 (6 bases). This CDR3 is 13 amino acids long. Germline V gene data show CDR1 as SEHNR and CDR2 as FQNEAQ (reference sequence). Trimming left V 1 base short and J 4 bases short, with 7 bases between.